This TCR beta chain is from a study of T-cell reconstitution after alpha-beta-depleted transplantation in children. This clonotype was detected only a few times. Its antigen is undetermined. Molecular barcoding with unique molecular identifiers was used for the TCRbeta library. Using its own MiXCR run on the PCR reads, TCRdb lists one record per CDR3 protein. The sample contains fewer than 550,000 distinct CDR3 sequences, 11% of which appear only once. Per the germline V gene, CDR1 is LGHDT and CDR2 is YNNKEL (reference sequence). V was cut by 1 base and J by 2 bases, with 12 bases left in between. The CDR3 runs 16 residues. Study results and limitations: Where some patients showed high TCRbeta diversity at day 60, it came from recipient T cells and thymic progenitors that had survived. When one year had passed after transplant, most T-cell counts and diversity came from newly produced T cells. Reported findings indicate that, about two months after transplant, alpha-beta T cells came from several hundred expanded clones, which were derived from non-depleted graft cells.

Sequenced here: PBMCs, mostly from graft donor cells, sampled 180 days after TCRalphabeta/CD19-depleted stem cell transplant. The chain has TRBV3-1 and TRBJ2-1; D is unresolved. The clonotype was recovered from a female patient aged 2-9 years who had a stem cell transplant for aplastic anemia, so the T cells may come from the graft donor. CDR3 protein: CASSQGGNVPYNEQFF. Here the CDR3 DNA reads TGTGCCAGCAGCCAAGGGGGTAACGTCCCCTACAATGAGCAGTTCTTC.